The subject of this entry is one T cell receptor (beta chain). The data were taken from a study of cytomegalovirus exposure and HLA in healthy donors. V shed 10 bases and J shed 8 bases, with 15 bases lying between them. Germline V lookup: CDR1 SEHNR, CDR2 FQNEAQ (reference sequence). The CDR3 has 12 amino acids. PCR used 60 Vbeta primers and 13 Jbeta primers. Sequenced by immunoSEQ multiplex PCR; TCRdb stores in-frame clones only, minus some. The sample has some 140,000 clones; about 76% are singletons. This sequence originates from a woman in her thirties or forties in good health and CMV-seronegative. Sequenced input: PBMCs. The genes are TRBV7-9 and TRBJ2-1; D call uncertain. The CDR3 DNA sequence: TGTGCCATTCCCCGGTCCCTCGATGAGCAGTTCTTC. This codes for CAIPRSLDEQFF.